This section outlines one T cell receptor beta chain sequence together with its context. Profiling relied on immunoSEQ multiplex PCR, and the TCRdb table lists in-frame clones only, not all of them. The repertoire holds fewer than 300,000 clones, 75% to 95% seen once, with 1% to 1.3% in the top ten. This record belongs to a study of blood T cell repertoires in COVID-19. Those who participated ranged in age from roughly 18 to 95 years and resided in roughly 26 US areas. Clinical histories supplied by participants themselves formed the basis of cohort assignment. The junction had 9 bases not matched to a gene; V was cut back by 5 bases and J by 4 bases. From germline, CDR1 is SGHTA and CDR2 FQGTGA. CDR3 length: 16 amino acids.

The TCR was taken from a woman under 40 who had recovered from COVID-19. This chain uses TRBV7-3 with TRBJ2-5; TRBD2 matches 11 bases. The specimen was PBMCs or T cells enriched from blood (not recorded which). The CDR3 DNA is TGTGCCAGCAGCGACGGGACAGGACTAGCGGGAGAGACCCAGTACTTC. Encoded protein: CASSDGTGLAGETQYF. Filled out from reference TRBV7-3 and TRBJ2-5, the complete variable domain reads GAGVSQTPSNKVTEKGKYVELRCDPISGHTALYWYRQSLGQGPEFLIYFQGTGAADDSGLPNDRFFAVRPEGSVSTLKIQRTERGDSAVYLCASSDGTGLAGETQYFGPGTRLLVL.